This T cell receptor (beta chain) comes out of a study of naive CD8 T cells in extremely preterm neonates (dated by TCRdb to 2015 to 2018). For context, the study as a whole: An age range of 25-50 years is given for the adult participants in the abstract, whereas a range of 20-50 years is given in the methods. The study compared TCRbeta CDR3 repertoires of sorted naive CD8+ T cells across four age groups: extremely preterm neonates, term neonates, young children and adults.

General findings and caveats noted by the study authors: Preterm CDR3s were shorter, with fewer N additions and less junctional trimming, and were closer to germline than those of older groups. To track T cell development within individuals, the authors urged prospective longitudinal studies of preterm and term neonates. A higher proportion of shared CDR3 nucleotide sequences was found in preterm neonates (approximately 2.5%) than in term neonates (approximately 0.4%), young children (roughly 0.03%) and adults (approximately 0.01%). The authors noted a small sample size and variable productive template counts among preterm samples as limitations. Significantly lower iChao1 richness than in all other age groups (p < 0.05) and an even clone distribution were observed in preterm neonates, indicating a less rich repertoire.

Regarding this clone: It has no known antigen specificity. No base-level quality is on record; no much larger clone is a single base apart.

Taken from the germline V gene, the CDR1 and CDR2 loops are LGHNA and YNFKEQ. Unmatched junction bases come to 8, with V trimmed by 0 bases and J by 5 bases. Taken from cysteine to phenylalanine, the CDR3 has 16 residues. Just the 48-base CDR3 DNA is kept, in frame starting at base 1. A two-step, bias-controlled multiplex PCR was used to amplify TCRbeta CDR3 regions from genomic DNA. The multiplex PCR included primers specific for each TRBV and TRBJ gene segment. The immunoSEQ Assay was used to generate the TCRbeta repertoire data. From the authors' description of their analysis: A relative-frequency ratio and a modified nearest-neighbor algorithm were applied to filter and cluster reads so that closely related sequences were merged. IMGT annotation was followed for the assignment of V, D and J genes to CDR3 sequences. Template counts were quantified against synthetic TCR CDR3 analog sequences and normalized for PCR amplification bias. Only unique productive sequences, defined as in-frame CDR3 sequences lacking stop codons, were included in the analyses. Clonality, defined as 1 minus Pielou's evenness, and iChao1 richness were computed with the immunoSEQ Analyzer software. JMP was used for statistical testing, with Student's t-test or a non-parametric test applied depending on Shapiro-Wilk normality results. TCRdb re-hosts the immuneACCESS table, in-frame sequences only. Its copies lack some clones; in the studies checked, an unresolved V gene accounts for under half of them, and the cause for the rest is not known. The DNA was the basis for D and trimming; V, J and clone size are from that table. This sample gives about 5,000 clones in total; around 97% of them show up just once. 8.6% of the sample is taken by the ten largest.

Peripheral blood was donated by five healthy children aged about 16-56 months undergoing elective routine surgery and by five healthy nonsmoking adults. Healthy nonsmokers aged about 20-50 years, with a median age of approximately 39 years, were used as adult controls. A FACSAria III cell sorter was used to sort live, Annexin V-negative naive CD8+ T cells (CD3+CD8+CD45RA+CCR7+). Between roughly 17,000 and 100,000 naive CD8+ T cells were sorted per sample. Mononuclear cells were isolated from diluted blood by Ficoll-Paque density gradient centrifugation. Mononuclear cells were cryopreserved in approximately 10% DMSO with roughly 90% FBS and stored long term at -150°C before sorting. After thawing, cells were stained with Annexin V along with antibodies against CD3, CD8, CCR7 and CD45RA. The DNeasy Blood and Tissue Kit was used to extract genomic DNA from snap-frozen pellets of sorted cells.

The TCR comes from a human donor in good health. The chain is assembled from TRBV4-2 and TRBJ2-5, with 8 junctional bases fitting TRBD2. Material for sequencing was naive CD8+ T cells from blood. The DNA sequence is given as TGTGCCAGCAGCCAAGAACCAGCGGGAGCTGGTGAGACCCAGTACTTC. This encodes CASSQEPAGAGETQYF.